The rows below give T cell receptor beta chains drawn from one sample of a study of shared clonotypes between healthy human individuals. Only in-frame clones appear in the TCRdb table, and some are missing; sequencing was by immunoSEQ multiplex PCR. In the table there are around 2.3 million clones, more than 90% of which are singletons. The sample taken for sequencing was naive CD4+ T cells sorted from blood. The origin of the receptors is a man younger than 35 in good health. Both conserved end residues are part of each CDR3.

cdr3_aa v_call
CSARDRGEQYF TRBV20-1
CASTPAGGPNQPQHF TRBV6-5
CASSLAGAGSPLHF TRBV7-8
CASSLAGSGQGQYF TRBV5-5
CASSLGGTESPLHF TRBV5-1
CASSLQGVNYGYTF TRBV5-6
CAWNRGTANTEAFF TRBV30
CASSEALRTLHF TRBV6-1
CSVAPNGVDTQYF TRBV29-1
CASSIWSFETQYF TRBV19
CASSARDRGRSPLHF TRBV5-6
CACSRDRHYGYTF TRBV30
CASSLVSGADTQYF TRBV5-1
CASSLNGANYNEQFF TRBV5-4
CAISADRIETQYF TRBV10-3
CASSASKTGNSPLHF TRBV27
CASRDPQETQYF TRBV6-6
CASSDGQGLEQYF TRBV10-1
CASSVGLAGGRYEQYF TRBV9
CASSLAGGKELGYTF TRBV5-1
CASSFGGSEAYEQYF TRBV5-1
CASSETGTEAFF TRBV19
CASSDTGTSGTASTDTQYF TRBV9
CASSPPLENEAFF TRBV18
CASSPLGPGTEDYGYTF TRBV18
CASSFRGLQETQYF TRBV5-1
CASSAGPNTEAFF TRBV5-1
CASSPREEGNIQYF TRBV5-1
CASSDNRDRGYEQYF TRBV25-1
CASTRQLNTEAFF TRBV4-3
CAISESLSSGSYNEQFF TRBV10-3
CASSVGQHYEQYF TRBV28
CANRDSNYGYTF TRBV6-4
CAWSRSSGANVLTF TRBV30
CASSFLAGADNEQFF TRBV5-1
CASSPQSEQYF TRBV2
CASSGTGTDYGYTF TRBV11-1
CASSEREAGELFF TRBV10-1
CASSSRGGINTDTQYF TRBV7-9
CSAANTEAFF TRBV20-1
CAWRQQGISSYNSPLHF TRBV30
CASSSTGGPRAFF TRBV6-5
CASSYVGLPTTDTQYF TRBV6-5
CASSLVLAVENNEQFF TRBV13
CASSLHPTSVSYNEQFF TRBV11-2
CSVESDSWSGYGYTF TRBV29-1
CASSIERGNQETQYF TRBV19
CASSSGLAGRREQYF TRBV6-5
CASSHNLGGGYGYTF TRBV14